These T cell receptor beta chains were read from a single sample in a study of blood T cell repertoires in COVID-19. Measured with immunoSEQ multiplex PCR; TCRdb has only the in-frame clones, and not every one. The data contain approximately 200,000 clones, 80% to 90% of them singletons. Material for sequencing was PBMCs or T cells enriched from blood (not recorded which). The receptor set was obtained from a woman in her thirties who had been exposed to COVID-19. The CDR3 runs from the conserved cysteine through the conserved F or W. Clone size is not always given. Where it is, it says once, few, many or a class for expanded clones.

v_gene: TRBV6-9; abundance: .; j_gene: TRBJ1-5; CDR3aa: CASSLNRPSNQPQHF
v_gene: TRBV9; abundance: .; j_gene: TRBJ1-5; CDR3aa: CASSVEPYNQPQHF
v_gene: TRBV3-1/TRBV3-2; abundance: .; j_gene: TRBJ1-5; CDR3aa: CASSQGTGDGQPQHF
v_gene: TRBV2; abundance: .; j_gene: TRBJ1-6; CDR3aa: CASSAAAGTYNSPLHF
v_gene: TRBV5-6; abundance: .; j_gene: TRBJ2-7; CDR3aa: CASSLGGAGGFYEQYF
v_gene: TRBV15; abundance: .; j_gene: TRBJ1-4; CDR3aa: CATSRANRGTNEKLFF
v_gene: TRBV18; abundance: few; j_gene: TRBJ1-5; CDR3aa: CASSLRGGQGLNQPQHF
v_gene: TRBV29-1; abundance: .; j_gene: TRBJ1-5; CDR3aa: CSAAGAAGWPQHF
v_gene: TRBV3-1/TRBV3-2; abundance: .; j_gene: TRBJ1-5; CDR3aa: CASSQAGSNQPQHF
v_gene: TRBV5-1; abundance: .; j_gene: TRBJ1-5; CDR3aa: CASSLDGTGYQPQHF
v_gene: TRBV19; abundance: .; j_gene: TRBJ2-3; CDR3aa: CASSPGHTDTQYF
v_gene: TRBV10-3; abundance: .; j_gene: TRBJ2-7; CDR3aa: CATHPEGRYEQYF
v_gene: TRBV3-1/TRBV3-2; abundance: .; j_gene: TRBJ2-3; CDR3aa: CASSPPGLDTDTQYF
v_gene: TRBV10-3; abundance: .; j_gene: TRBJ1-4; CDR3aa: CAISAQGYEKLFF
v_gene: TRBV25-1; abundance: few; j_gene: TRBJ1-1; CDR3aa: CASSGGVNTEAFF
v_gene: TRBV28; abundance: few; j_gene: TRBJ1-1; CDR3aa: CASSLSGQGGTEAFF
v_gene: TRBV4-1; abundance: .; j_gene: TRBJ1-3; CDR3aa: CASSHGGRGVSGNTIYF